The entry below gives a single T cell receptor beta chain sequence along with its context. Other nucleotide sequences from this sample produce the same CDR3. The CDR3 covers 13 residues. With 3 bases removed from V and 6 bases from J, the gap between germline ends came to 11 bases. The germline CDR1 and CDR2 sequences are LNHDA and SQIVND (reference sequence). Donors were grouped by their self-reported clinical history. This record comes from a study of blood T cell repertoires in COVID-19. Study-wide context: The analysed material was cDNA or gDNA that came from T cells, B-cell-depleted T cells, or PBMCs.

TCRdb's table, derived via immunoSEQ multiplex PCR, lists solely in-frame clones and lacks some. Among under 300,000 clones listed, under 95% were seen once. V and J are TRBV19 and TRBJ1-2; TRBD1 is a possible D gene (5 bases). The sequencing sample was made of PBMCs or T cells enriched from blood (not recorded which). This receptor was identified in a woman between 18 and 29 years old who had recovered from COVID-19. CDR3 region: CASSIQGGNGYTF. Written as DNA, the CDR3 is TGTGCCAGTAGTATTCAGGGAGGCAATGGCTACACCTTC. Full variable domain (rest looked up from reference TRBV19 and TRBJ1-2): DGGITQSPKYLFRKEGQNVTLSCEQNLNHDAMYWYRQDPGQGLRLIYYSQIVNDFQKGDIAEGYSVSREKKESFPLTVTSAQKNPTAFYLCASSIQGGNGYTFGSGTRLTVV.